This TCR beta chain was captured by sequencing in a study of response to subunit inactivated influenza vaccine. Study conclusions and caveats: Each seasonal influenza vaccination recruits few new T cells, the authors suggested.

This CDR3 comprises 16 residues. The V gene lost 2 bases and the J gene lost 5 bases, with 16 bases spanning the gap. This clonotype has ten or more counts. The antigen is not known. TCRdb passed the RT-PCR reads through MiXCR, listing each CDR3 protein once. The repertoire holds hundreds of thousands of distinct CDR3 sequences, with roughly 23% as singletons. The source is a man aged 45 to 65 who received an inactivated influenza vaccine. The J gene is TRBJ2-1, the V gene TRBV12-3 or TRBV12-4, with TRBD2 as a possible D gene (6 bases). Material: CD4+ T cells sorted from PBMCs, obtained more than 4 days after vaccination. CDR3 bases: TGTGCCAGCAGTTTAATATTAGGCGGGATAAACAATGAGCAGTTCTTC. Residues: CASSLILGGINNEQFF.